The 25 T cell receptor beta chains below all came from one sample that was sequenced in a study of cytotoxic CD8 clonotypes in ibrutinib-treated CLL. The method was immunoSEQ multiplex PCR; TCRdb's version includes in-frame clones alone and lacks a portion of them. The table includes around 300,000 clones, around four fifths detected once. The sequencing here drew on PBMCs, taken before ibrutinib treatment. The receptors were gathered from a human donor with chronic lymphocytic leukemia.

The CDR3 DNA follows: TGTGCCAGCAGCGCCCCCTCGGGTGGTACAGCGAGCCAGCCCCAGCATTTT. Translated, it gives CASSAPSGGTASQPQHF. The chain recombines TRBV7-2 with TRBJ1-5; D gene uncertain. Trimming pared 5 bases from V and 7 bases from J, leaving 24 bases between. This CDR3 contains 17 residues. CDR1 and CDR2 from the germline V gene are SGHTA and FQGNSA.

This clone was detected only a few times. This sequence joins TRBV2 and TRBJ1-5; unclear D gene. Trimming shortened V by 8 bases and J by 1 base, and 12 bases separated the two germline ends. Germline CDR1 is SNHLY and CDR2 is FYNNEI. The CDR3 has 14 amino acids. The CDR3 sequence: CASGLTLSNQPQHF. Here the CDR3 DNA reads TGTGCCAGCGGCTTGACCCTAAGCAATCAGCCCCAGCATTTT.

V is TRBV27 and J is TRBJ2-7; possible D gene TRBD1, 6 bases. The CDR3 consists of 15 residues. Germline V gene lookup returns CDR1 MNHEY and CDR2 SMNVEV (reference sequence). V gave up 2 bases and J gave up 3 bases, with 14 bases separating them. For the CDR3, the DNA is TGTGCCAGCAGTTTAGAGGCAGGGGATGTCTACGAGCAGTACTTC. Residues: CASSLEAGDVYEQYF.

CDR3 sequence reads: CASSTGMNTEAFF. In DNA form, the CDR3 reads TGTGCCAGCAGCACAGGGATGAACACTGAAGCTTTCTTT. The chain employs TRBV5-5 and TRBJ1-1, with a weak D call TRBD1 (6 bases). V lost 4 bases and J lost 0, with 7 bases in between. Germline V gene data show CDR1 as SGHKS and CDR2 as YYEKEE (reference sequence). The CDR3 contains 13 residues.

The J gene is TRBJ1-4, the V gene TRBV25-1; TRBD1 matches 11 bases. Germline lookup yields CDR1 MGHDK and CDR2 SYGVNS. V gave up 4 bases and J gave up 2 bases; unmatched junction bases: 6. CDR3 length: 17 residues. The DNA for the CDR3 is TGTGCCAGCAGTGGCTGGGGGGACAGGGGGACTAATGAAAAACTGTTTTTT. This codes for CASSGWGDRGTNEKLFF.

The chain uses TRBV21-1 and TRBJ2-7. TRBV21-1 is designated a pseudogene. This CDR3 is built from 16 residues. The CDR3 DNA reads as TGTGCCAGCAGCAAAGTTCGAGCCGCAGGGGGGGACGAGCAGTACTTC. This sequence encodes CASSKVRAAGGDEQYF.

V is TRBV7-8 and J is TRBJ2-5, with D hard to call. Germline V CDR1 and CDR2: SGHVS, FQNEAQ. V was trimmed by 5 bases and J by 5 bases, leaving 6 bases between them. The CDR3 totals 11 residues. The CDR3 here is CASSPLETQYF. CDR3 DNA: TGTGCCAGCAGCCCTCTCGAGACCCAGTACTTC. The variable domain in full, completed from reference TRBV7-8 and TRBJ2-5, reads GAGVSQSPRYKVAKRGQDVALRCDPISGHVSLFWYQQALGQGPEFLTYFQNEAQLDKSGLPSDRFFAERPEGSVSTLKIQRTQQEDSAVYLCASSPLETQYFGPGTRLLVL.

This clone has only a few counts. The V gene is TRBV7-7, the J gene TRBJ2-3; no definite D call. Trimming removed 3 bases at V and 8 bases at J, with 9 bases between. The CDR3 is 12 amino acids. Germline V gives CDR1 SSHAT, CDR2 FNYEAQ (reference sequence). CDR3 residues: CASSFEGGTQYF. The CDR3 bases are TGTGCCAGCAGCTTTGAAGGCGGTACGCAGTATTTT.

This clone was observed a few times. The chain is built from TRBV7-9 and TRBJ1-1; a weak D match, TRBD1 (5 bases). Trimming removed 1 base at V and 5 bases at J, with 11 bases between. The CDR3 loop spans 14 amino acids. The V gene's germline CDR1 is SEHNR and CDR2 FQNEAQ (reference sequence). This CDR3 reads CASSLVRRQTEAFF. The DNA of the CDR3 is TGTGCCAGCAGCTTAGTGCGCAGACAGACTGAAGCTTTCTTT.

The gene calls are TRBV27 and TRBJ1-2; 7 bases are shared with TRBD1. CDR1 and CDR2 (germline): MNHEY, SMNVEV (reference sequence). The CDR3 loop spans 15 amino acids. V lost 5 bases to trimming and J lost 5 bases; unmatched junction nucleotides: 11. CDR3 residues: CASSQDRVAGYGYTF. DNA for the CDR3: TGTGCCAGCAGTCAAGACAGGGTCGCTGGGTATGGCTACACCTTC.

This chain links TRBV15 with TRBJ1-5, with no clear D. V shed 7 bases and J shed 9 bases, with 22 bases lying between them. Germline V gene lookup returns CDR1 LNHNV and CDR2 YYDKDF (reference sequence). The CDR3 is made up of 15 amino acids. The CDR3 loop is CATTWELGGRAPQHF. The CDR3 DNA is TGTGCCACCACTTGGGAACTGGGTGGGAGAGCGCCCCAGCATTTT.

This chain joins TRBV2 and TRBJ2-2; 7 bases are shared with TRBD1. This CDR3 is built from 14 residues. Trimming cost V 5 bases and J 6 bases; bases outside gene matches: 6. Germline CDR1 reads SNHLY; CDR2 reads FYNNEI. The CDR3 DNA reads as TGTGCCAGCAGTAGGACAGGAATTCCCGGGGAGCTGTTTTTT. Its protein is CASSRTGIPGELFF.

The V call is TRBV7-2, the J call TRBJ1-1; TRBD1 is a possible D gene (5 bases). The CDR3 contains 14 residues. CDR1 is SGHTA, CDR2 FQGNSA, per germline. Trimming left V 5 bases short and J 1 base short, with 11 bases between. Written as DNA, the CDR3 is TGTGCCAGCAGCCTCGCTACAGGGAACACTGAAGCTTTCTTT. Encoded protein: CASSLATGNTEAFF. Based on the CDR3 plus reference TRBV7-2 and TRBJ1-1, the full variable domain is GAGVSQSPSNKVTEKGKDVELRCDPISGHTALYWYRQSLGQGLEFLIYFQGNSAPDKSGLPSDRFSAERTGGSVSTLTIQRTQQEDSAVYLCASSLATGNTEAFFGQGTRLTVV.

This chain connects TRBV4-3 to TRBJ2-1; maybe TRBD2 (6 bases). Germline loops: CDR1 LGHNA, CDR2 YSLEER. The CDR3 is 19 amino acids. The ends were cut back, 0 bases at V and 2 bases at J, with 20 bases in the middle. The CDR3 DNA reads as TGCGCCAGCAGCCAAGATTGGGGCTGGAGGGGACGACCCTACAATGAGCAGTTCTTC. It is translated as CASSQDWGWRGRPYNEQFF.

The chain joins TRBV2 to TRBJ2-6; TRBD2 might be the D (5 bases). This CDR3 contains 16 residues. Trimming shortened V by 9 bases and J by 2 bases, and 17 bases separated the two germline ends. CDR1 and CDR2 (germline): SNHLY, FYNNEI. CDR3 amino acids: CASSISVGAGANVLTF. The CDR3 DNA sequence: TGTGCCAGTAGCATATCAGTGGGAGCTGGGGCCAACGTCCTGACTTTC.

This chain connects TRBV9 to TRBJ1-1, with unresolved D. V was clipped by 0 bases and J by 10 bases, with 10 bases between them. Germline V gives CDR1 SGDLS, CDR2 YYNGEE. The CDR3 consists of 12 residues. The CDR3 nucleotides read TGTGCCAGCAGCGTAGGATTTGTTGGAGCTTTCTTT. This translates into CASSVGFVGAFF.

The chain carries TRBV18 and TRBJ2-1, with D possibly TRBD2 on 6 matching bases. The CDR3 covers 13 residues. Trimming left V 8 bases short and J 12 bases short, with 20 bases between. Germline V gene data show CDR1 as KGHSH and CDR2 as LQKENI. CDR3 sequence reads: CASPSPGRRGQFF. CDR3 coding DNA: TGTGCCAGCCCCTCACCCGGCCGGCGGGGGCAGTTCTTC.

The V gene is TRBV5-4, the J gene TRBJ2-5; no clear D. The germline CDR1 and CDR2 sequences are SGHNT and YYREEE (reference sequence). The CDR3 covers 14 residues. With 1 base removed from V and 5 bases from J, the gap between germline ends came to 12 bases. This chain's CDR3 is CASSLSLARETQYF. CDR3 sequence (DNA): TGTGCCAGCAGCTTGTCCCTGGCCCGGGAGACCCAGTACTTC.

In DNA form, the CDR3 reads TGCGCCAGCAGCCAAGTGGCTAGCATCCTCACAGATACGCAGTATTTT. This sequence encodes CASSQVASILTDTQYF. The chain is built from TRBV4-3 and TRBJ2-3, with D possibly being TRBD2 (5 bases). Germline-derived CDR1 and CDR2 are LGHNA and YSLEER. The ends were cut back, 1 base at V and 2 bases at J, with 13 bases in the middle. This CDR3 is built from 16 residues.

This sequence joins TRBV29-1 and TRBJ2-7; 10 nucleotides line up with TRBD2. CDR1 SQVTM and CDR2 ANQGSEA come from the germline V gene. V dropped 7 bases and J dropped 12; count of bases not matched to a gene: 12. The CDR3 extends over 12 amino acids. For the CDR3, the DNA is TGCAGCGGCCTCACCGGGACTAGCGAAGCGTACTTC. Translated, it gives CSGLTGTSEAYF.

V gene TRBV15 combines with J gene TRBJ1-2; D might be TRBD1 (5 bases). CDR1 and CDR2 (germline): LNHNV, YYDKDF (reference sequence). This CDR3 has 15 residues. Between the trimmed V and J ends, which lost 1 base and 2 bases, there was a span of 11 bases. The CDR3, as DNA: TGTGCCACCAGCAGAGTTACCAGGGCGAACTATGGCTACACCTTC. It translates to CATSRVTRANYGYTF. Looking up the rest from reference TRBV15 and TRBJ1-2 gives the full variable domain: DAMVIQNPRYQVTQFGKPVTLSCSQTLNHNVMYWYQQKSSQAPKLLFHYYDKDFNNEADTPDNFQSRRPNTSFCFLDIRSPGLGDTAMYLCATSRVTRANYGYTFGSGTRLTVV.

The table lists this clone with a few counts. The chain uses TRBV10-2 and TRBJ2-7, with D perhaps TRBD1 (5 bases). CDR1 and CDR2 from the germline V gene are WSHSY and SAAADI. Trimming removed 0 bases at V and 3 bases at J, with 12 bases between. The CDR3 consists of 15 residues. The DNA for the CDR3 is TGCGCCAGCAGTGAGTCTGGAGACAGCCTCTACGAGCAGTACTTC. This encodes CASSESGDSLYEQYF.

The genes are TRBV5-1 and TRBJ1-2; D might be TRBD1 (5 bases). V shed 4 bases and J shed 3 bases, with 10 bases lying between them. Germline V gives CDR1 SGHRS, CDR2 YFSETQ. This CDR3 has 13 amino acids. The CDR3 coding sequence is TGCGCCAGCAGCGATGAGGGGTACTATGGCTACACCTTC. It is translated as CASSDEGYYGYTF.

The chain is built from TRBV7-9 and TRBJ2-5; maybe TRBD2 (6 bases). Trimming stripped 0 bases from V and 7 bases from J, with 9 bases between. The germline CDR1 and CDR2 sequences are SEHNR and FQNEAQ (reference sequence). This CDR3 spans 13 amino acids. The DNA for the CDR3 is TGTGCCAGCAGCTTAGCTTCCGGGGGGACCCAGTACTTC. Translating it yields CASSLASGGTQYF.

The rearrangement joins TRBV15 to TRBJ2-7; TRBD1 agrees at 9 bases. This CDR3 has 14 residues. Trimming at V came to 4 bases and at J to 5 bases, leaving 6 bases not matched to a gene. Germline V gene sequence: CDR1 LNHNV, CDR2 YYDKDF (reference sequence). The CDR3 coding sequence is TGTGCCACCAGCAAGGACAGGGGTTTGCACGAGCAGTACTTC. It encodes CATSKDRGLHEQYF.